A selection of T cell receptor beta chains follows, all from one sample in a study of T cells in Graves' hyperthyroidism and ophthalmopathy. TCRdb passed the multiplex PCR reads through MiXCR, listing each CDR3 protein once. Of 650,000 to 750,000 distinct CDR3 sequences listed, around 13% were seen once; the top ten hold about a tenth. The source material was blood. Receptors were obtained from a woman under 30 with Graves' hyperthyroidism. Both conserved end residues are trimmed from each CDR3.

v_call,j_call,cdr3_aa
TRBV5-1,TRBJ2-7,ASSPRTLDEQY
TRBV10-1,TRBJ2-7,ASSEPIAGTSGRAGYEQY
TRBV6-2/TRBV6-3,TRBJ2-1,ASSPWTSGRRPYNEQF
TRBV4-2,TRBJ1-1,ASSQAQPYTEAF
TRBV14,TRBJ1-2,ASSQERTDLGGYT
TRBV7-9,TRBJ2-3,ASKRDTQY
TRBV4-1,TRBJ1-1,ASNKGAGTKAF
TRBV7-2,TRBJ2-7,ASSYGWGQGHYEQY
TRBV20-1,TRBJ2-7,SARGGRFYEQY
TRBV15,TRBJ2-1,ATSPRRNYNEQF
TRBV28,TRBJ1-5,ASTQLSPANQPQH
TRBV18,TRBJ2-3,ASSPPGLAGGPTDTQY
TRBV7-7,TRBJ2-3,ASSSSGITDTQY
TRBV20-1,TRBJ1-2,SARVQRDSNYGYT
TRBV4-3,TRBJ2-1,ASSRAEVLPSYNEQF
TRBV19,TRBJ2-7,ASSIEGIAAYEQY
TRBV6-2/TRBV6-3,TRBJ2-1,ASSPSRRGSYNEQF
TRBV27,TRBJ2-5,ASSLVPTSRETQY
TRBV7-4,TRBJ2-7,ASSKPSYEQY
TRBV11-2,TRBJ2-4,ASSLRPGQGSAKNIQY
TRBV27,TRBJ1-2,ASSPRGGKDYGYT
TRBV10-3,TRBJ1-1,AIRDRGEAF
TRBV29-1,TRBJ2-7,SVADGGRIYEQY
TRBV12-3/TRBV12-4,TRBJ1-5,ASSSIRGSNQPQH
TRBV4-1,TRBJ2-5,ASSQPHRGDQETQY
TRBV24-1,TRBJ2-1,ATSDLAGAAYNEQF
TRBV12-3/TRBV12-4,TRBJ2-7,ASSSSFPGDEQY
TRBV28,TRBJ2-2,ASSFVLAVKNTGELF
TRBV6-1,TRBJ1-5,ASSRDRLSNQPQH
TRBV28,TRBJ2-1,ASSSGLAWREQF
TRBV18,TRBJ2-2,ASSQPGTGSTGELF
TRBV3-1,TRBJ2-7,ASSQNPGQIYEQY
TRBV11-2,TRBJ2-7,ASSLSSTGQGFYEQY
TRBV28,TRBJ2-1,ASSPLATRDEQF
TRBV4-1,TRBJ2-6,ASSLGVLFSGANVLT
TRBV24-1,TRBJ2-1,ATSDHIAGVNNEQF
TRBV5-1,TRBJ1-6,ASSLGPGANSPLH
TRBV20-1,TRBJ2-3,SARDFRLDTQY
TRBV3-1,TRBJ2-2,ASSTGPPSLGLF
TRBV18,TRBJ2-1,ASSPPPSGRASANEQF
TRBV24-1,TRBJ2-2,ATSTPPGLAGGVNTGELF
TRBV7-6,TRBJ2-1,ASSLGTGGKLQQF
TRBV4-2,TRBJ1-2,ASSQDGLGAGYT
TRBV13,TRBJ1-2,ASNLRGEDNYGYT
TRBV19,TRBJ2-1,ASSHRGTDQQF